The clone carrying this T cell receptor beta chain was seen a handful of times. V lost 5 bases and J lost 4, with 12 bases in between. The CDR3 is made up of 15 amino acids. Germline V gene sequence: CDR1 SGHAT, CDR2 FQNNGV. TCRdb recomputed calls from the 5' RACE reads with MiXCR, one row per CDR3 protein. The sample yields about 350,000 distinct CDR3 sequences, roughly 13% seen once. The data were obtained in a study of T-cell memory formation after mild COVID-19. The V gene is TRBV11-2, the J gene TRBJ2-6; the D gene is possibly TRBD1 (5 bases). Sample: PBMCs or a T cell subset sorted from them (not recorded which). The clonotype originates from a young man who had mild COVID-19 (a few samples of this study predate the infection). Cell type and time point are not known. The CDR3 here is CASSTWGGGANVLTF. CDR3 nucleotides: TGTGCCAGCAGCACTTGGGGCGGCGGGGCCAACGTCCTGACTTTC.